This TCR beta chain was sequenced for a study of control samples from healthy donors and cancer patients. Libraries were prepared by immunoSEQ multiplex PCR; TCRdb keeps only in-frame clonotypes and omits some of them. The data hold some 130,000 clones, with about 90% observed a single time. This clone appeared a single time. This CDR3 spans 18 amino acids. Germline CDR1 LNHDA, CDR2 SQIVND (reference sequence). Between the trimmed V and J ends, which lost 4 bases and 0 bases, there was a span of 18 bases. The receptor's source is a woman aged 45 to 65 in good health. The rearrangement links TRBV19 to TRBJ2-2, with D hard to call. Sequencing used blood. DNA of the CDR3: TGTGCCAGTAGTAGGTCGCAGGTCTCCCCCGCGAACACCGGGGAGCTGTTTTTT. Amino acid sequence: CASSRSQVSPANTGELFF.